This T cell receptor (beta chain) was identified during a study of CD8+CD57+ T cells in acquired aplastic anemia. Using genomic DNA as the template, TCR beta VDJ and CDR3 profiling was carried out. TCRdb reprocessed the reads with MiXCR, giving one entry per CDR3 protein. The table has about 400,000 distinct CDR3 sequences, under 80% seen once. With V trimmed by 6 bases and J by 3 bases, 2 bases remained unmatched. Per germline, CDR1 MNHEY and CDR2 SVGAGI. The CDR3 runs to 13 residues. Ten or more counts support this clonotype. This sequence joins TRBV6-5 and TRBJ1-2; TRBD1 agrees at 9 bases. The source is a human donor in good health, serving as a control. The sequenced sample was sorted CD4+, CD8+, or CD8+CD57+ T cells (not recorded which) from PBMCs. The CDR3 DNA reads TGTGCCAGCAGGGGGGACAGGGACTATGGCTACACCTTC. Protein product: CASRGDRDYGYTF.